One and the same sample provided the 30 T cell receptor beta chains below, sequenced in a study of T cell clonotyping in hematopoietic cell transplantation. Clones were sequenced by immunoSEQ multiplex PCR, and TCRdb holds only the in-frame ones, with some missing. The sample carries tens of thousands of clones, about 95% recorded once. Specimen: peripheral blood mononuclear cells. The receptors derive from a woman between 50 and 59 years old in good health. Some clones in this sample may be carry-over from other donors' samples.

The V and J genes are TRBV4-1 and TRBJ1-5; tentatively, D is TRBD1 (5 bases). V was shortened by 3 bases and J by 5 bases, with 20 bases between the two germline ends. Germline CDR1 is MGHRA and CDR2 is YSYEKL. CDR3 length: 17 amino acids. CDR3 protein: CASSQMGGVIGDQPQHF. DNA for the CDR3: TGCGCCAGCAGCCAGATGGGAGGGGTAATTGGGGATCAGCCCCAGCATTTT.

This clone was seen a single time. The chain uses TRBV7-2 and TRBJ2-7; D is undetermined. Germline V CDR1 and CDR2: SGHTA, FQGNSA. V gave up 4 bases and J gave up 3 bases, with 10 bases separating them. The CDR3 consists of 13 residues. The CDR3 coding sequence is TGTGCCAGCAGCTCGGGCCCAAGCTACGAGCAGTACTTC. Protein product: CASSSGPSYEQYF.

The gene calls are TRBV6-6 and TRBJ2-7, with D maybe TRBD2 (5 bases). This CDR3 region has 14 residues. The ends were cut back, 6 bases at V and 4 bases at J, with 16 bases in the middle. From germline, CDR1 is MNHNY and CDR2 SVGAGI (reference sequence). The CDR3 DNA reads TGTGCCAGCAGGTACGGGGAACACCGTTACGAGCAGTACTTC. Translating it yields CASRYGEHRYEQYF.

The CDR3: CASSTVAGGPENEQFF. The CDR3 DNA follows: TGTGCCAGCAGCACCGTAGCGGGGGGGCCGGAGAATGAGCAGTTCTTC. The chain couples TRBV7-3 to TRBJ2-1; 11 bases agree with TRBD2. The CDR3 length is 16 residues. The germline gives CDR1 SGHTA, CDR2 FQGTGA. Trimming removed 5 bases from V and 7 bases from J; junction bases left unmatched: 10.

The CDR3 DNA sequence: TGTGCCAGCAGCGTGGGCGGGGAGCTGTTTTTT. Amino acid sequence: CASSVGGELFF. This sequence joins TRBV9 and TRBJ2-2; D unclear. This CDR3 comprises 11 residues. The V gene lost 2 bases and the J gene lost 7 bases, with 3 bases spanning the gap. Germline V gene lookup returns CDR1 SGDLS and CDR2 YYNGEE.

The chain uses TRBV7-6 and TRBJ2-5, with a possible D match to TRBD2 (7 bases). The CDR3 sequence is 14 residues long. The germline gives CDR1 SGHVS, CDR2 FNYEAQ. V was cut by 5 bases and J by 6 bases, with 16 bases left in between. CDR3 region: CASSTGGPPQTQYF. Here the CDR3 DNA reads TGTGCCAGCAGCACCGGGGGGCCCCCGCAGACCCAGTACTTC.

The V gene is TRBV15, the J gene TRBJ1-2; no clear D gene. The V gene lost 5 bases and the J gene lost 3 bases, with 10 bases spanning the gap. The germline CDR1 and CDR2 sequences are LNHNV and YYDKDF (reference sequence). CDR3 length: 13 amino acids. CDR3 in DNA: TGTGCCACCAGCCCGGGAGGAGACTATGGCTACACCTTC. Amino acid sequence: CATSPGGDYGYTF.

The V and J genes are TRBV19 and TRBJ2-3; D may be TRBD2 (7 bases). The V end lost 8 bases, the J end lost 3 bases, and 15 bases lay between the germline ends. Germline assignment: CDR1 LNHDA and CDR2 SQIVND (reference sequence). The CDR3 totals 14 residues. CDR3 nucleotide sequence: TGTGCCAGTGCCCCCGGGGGGCAAACAGATACGCAGTATTTT. Translating it yields CASAPGGQTDTQYF.

This clone is medium-sized by share. V gene TRBV6-1 combines with J gene TRBJ2-1; the match to TRBD2 covers 9 bases. Germline V gene data show CDR1 as MNHNS and CDR2 as SASEGT. The CDR3 runs 15 residues. With 6 bases clipped from V and 0 bases from J, the junction kept 3 bases outside the gene matches. The chain's CDR3 is CASSLAGSSYNEQFF. The CDR3 coding sequence is TGTGCCAGCAGCCTAGCGGGGAGCTCCTACAATGAGCAGTTCTTC.

This chain links TRBV7-2 with TRBJ1-1; D is possibly TRBD1 (5 bases). Between the trimmed V and J ends, which lost 1 base and 1 base, there was a span of 13 bases. The germline gives CDR1 SGHTA, CDR2 FQGNSA. CDR3 length equals 16 residues. CDR3 sequence: CASSLDTGRANTEAFF. The CDR3, as DNA: TGTGCCAGCAGCTTAGATACAGGCAGGGCGAACACTGAAGCTTTCTTT.

The rearrangement links TRBV14 to TRBJ1-3, with 8 bases that match TRBD1. The V gene's germline CDR1 is SGHDN and CDR2 FVKESK. Unmatched junction bases numbered 12, after V lost 0 bases and J lost 5 bases. CDR3 length equals 18 residues. The CDR3, as DNA: TGTGCCAGCAGCCAAGATACCCCCGTGTCAGGGGGCCGAAACACCATATATTTT. Encoded protein: CASSQDTPVSGGRNTIYF.

V usage is TRBV30 and J usage is TRBJ2-7; TRBD2 agrees at 7 bases. The CDR3 covers 13 residues. CDR1 and CDR2 from the germline V gene are GTSNPN and SVGIG (reference sequence). V shed 5 bases, J shed 2 bases, and the junction held 6 bases outside the gene matches. The CDR3 protein is CAWGRGRTYEQYF. CDR3 bases: TGTGCCTGGGGGAGGGGCAGGACCTACGAGCAGTACTTC.

The chain joins TRBV28 to TRBJ1-5, with a possible D match to TRBD1 (6 bases). V gave up 1 base and J gave up 5 bases, with 21 bases separating them. The V gene's germline CDR1 is MDHEN and CDR2 SYDVKM. The CDR3 is 18 residues long. Here the CDR3 DNA reads TGTGCCAGCAGTTTATACCGGGGGCTAGGTTCGATGGATCAGCCCCAGCATTTT. Translation: CASSLYRGLGSMDQPQHF.

V and J are TRBV5-1 and TRBJ1-1; the D is unclear. The ends were cut back, 2 bases at V and 0 bases at J, with 14 bases in the middle. The germline V gene encodes CDR1 SGHRS and CDR2 YFSETQ. CDR3 length: 16 amino acids. The CDR3 is CASSFDVTTMNTEAFF. In DNA form, the CDR3 reads TGCGCCAGCAGCTTTGACGTTACCACCATGAACACTGAAGCTTTCTTT.

The gene calls are TRBV9 and TRBJ2-1; 7 nucleotides match TRBD2. V lost 0 bases, J lost 9 bases, and 9 bases stayed unmatched. CDR3 length: 15 amino acids. Per germline, CDR1 SGDLS and CDR2 YYNGEE. CDR3: CASSVVSSGVGEQFF. The DNA for the CDR3 is TGTGCCAGCAGCGTAGTTTCAAGCGGGGTTGGTGAGCAGTTCTTC.

The CDR3 nucleotides are TGTGCCAGCGTGGCACCGGTTGGGACCCAGTACTTC. It codes for CASVAPVGTQYF. The genes are TRBV6-5 and TRBJ2-5, with unresolved D. Trimming pared 8 bases from V and 7 bases from J, leaving 14 bases between. The CDR3 has 12 residues. Germline V gives CDR1 MNHEY, CDR2 SVGAGI.

The chain joins TRBV30 to TRBJ2-3; D might be TRBD1 (5 bases). The CDR3 is 15 residues long. Germline loops: CDR1 GTSNPN, CDR2 SVGIG (reference sequence). Deletions cut 0 bases from V and 5 bases from J, with 15 bases between. The CDR3 sequence: CAWSVWQGLGDTQYF. The CDR3 region has the DNA TGTGCCTGGAGTGTATGGCAGGGTCTGGGAGATACGCAGTATTTT. Complete variable domain (other parts from reference TRBV30 and TRBJ2-3): SQTIHQWPATLVQPVGSPLSLECTVEGTSNPNLYWYRQAAGRGLQLLFYSVGIGQISSEVPQNLSASRPQDRQFILSSKKLLLSDSGFYLCAWSVWQGLGDTQYFGPGTRLTVL.

This clone was observed a few times. The gene calls are TRBV25-1 and TRBJ2-2, with D possibly TRBD1 on 5 matching bases. The germline CDR1 and CDR2 sequences are MGHDK and SYGVNS. The CDR3 length is 14 residues. The V end lost 1 base, the J end lost 3 bases, and 6 bases lay between the germline ends. The CDR3 is CASSESRDTGELFF. The CDR3 nucleotides are TGTGCCAGCAGTGAATCCAGGGACACCGGGGAGCTGTTTTTT.

The chain is built from TRBV7-9 and TRBJ1-6; D is ambiguous. Per germline, CDR1 SEHNR and CDR2 FQNEAQ (reference sequence). The CDR3 loop spans 14 amino acids. V lost 7 bases, J lost 5 bases, and 12 bases lay in between. CDR3 coding DNA: TGTGCCAGCACCGGGCAAGGCAATAATTCACCCCTCCACTTT. Its translation is CASTGQGNNSPLHF.

The chain links TRBV25-1 to TRBJ1-2; the match to TRBD1 covers 7 bases. V lost 6 bases and J lost 4; bases outside the gene matches: 5. The CDR3 is 13 amino acids. Germline loops: CDR1 MGHDK, CDR2 SYGVNS. In DNA, the CDR3 is TGTGCCAGCAGAGGGGACAGCTTCTATGGCTACACCTTC. Protein sequence: CASRGDSFYGYTF.

The chain combines TRBV11-1 with TRBJ2-7; 7 nucleotides line up with TRBD1. Germline loops: CDR1 SGHAT, CDR2 FQDESV (reference sequence). The CDR3 is 13 amino acids. The J segment lost 10 bases and the V segment lost 5 bases, leaving 11 bases of the junction unmatched. DNA for the CDR3: TGTGCCAGCAGCACCCTACAGGGGAGATCCCAGTACTTC. It translates to CASSTLQGRSQYF.

The chain couples TRBV4-3 to TRBJ1-6; D is unclear. This CDR3 spans 15 amino acids. Deletions cut 4 bases from V and 10 bases from J, with 17 bases between. Germline V CDR1 and CDR2: LGHNA, YSLEER. CDR3 protein: CASSREVSFGSPLHF. The CDR3 region has the DNA TGCGCCAGCAGCCGTGAAGTGAGCTTTGGATCACCCCTCCACTTT.

This clone appeared once. This chain uses TRBV5-4 with TRBJ2-2, with no clear D. The CDR3 sequence is 12 residues long. Between the trimmed V and J ends, which lost 0 bases and 6 bases, there was a span of 3 bases. Germline loops: CDR1 SGHNT, CDR2 YYREEE (reference sequence). The CDR3 coding sequence is TGTGCCAGCAGCTTGGAACCCGGGGAGCTGTTTTTT. It specifies CASSLEPGELFF.

This chain connects TRBV6-5 to TRBJ1-1; 9 nucleotides line up with TRBD1. The junction had 5 bases not matched to a gene; V was cut back by 2 bases and J by 4 bases. CDR3 size: 15 residues. Germline V gives CDR1 MNHEY, CDR2 SVGAGI. For the CDR3, the DNA is TGTGCCAGCAGTTACCACCGACAGGGGGGCACTGAAGCTTTCTTT. It encodes CASSYHRQGGTEAFF.

V is TRBV4-2 and J is TRBJ2-7, with D possibly TRBD1 on 8 matching bases. The CDR3 runs 15 residues. Deletions cut 3 bases from V and 3 bases from J, with 15 bases between. Germline V gene lookup returns CDR1 LGHNA and CDR2 YNFKEQ. CDR3 nucleotides: TGTGCCAGCAGCCATAAGACAGGGGAGGGCTACGAGCAGTACTTC. This sequence encodes CASSHKTGEGYEQYF.

This clone has a handful of counts. The chain couples TRBV28 to TRBJ1-2; D may be TRBD1 (5 bases). The V end lost 6 bases, the J end lost 8 bases, and 10 bases lay between the germline ends. This CDR3 is 11 amino acids long. Germline V lookup: CDR1 MDHEN, CDR2 SYDVKM. CDR3 residues: CASREDNGYTF. In nucleotides, the CDR3 is TGTGCCAGCAGGGAGGACAACGGCTACACCTTC.

This chain connects TRBV9 to TRBJ2-7; D is possibly TRBD2 (6 bases). The CDR3 spans 15 residues. V was clipped by 0 bases and J by 4 bases, with 14 bases between them. Germline V CDR1 and CDR2: SGDLS, YYNGEE. The CDR3 DNA sequence: TGTGCCAGCAGCGTAGGCGGGACTGCCTCGTACGAGCAGTACTTC. Protein product: CASSVGGTASYEQYF.

The chain couples TRBV5-6 to TRBJ1-6; 9 positions agree with TRBD1. The V gene's germline CDR1 is SGHDT and CDR2 YYEEEE. CDR3 length: 15 amino acids. The V segment lost 4 bases and the J segment 5 bases; nucleotides outside the gene matches: 4. CDR3 loop: CASSLDRGNNSPLHF. The CDR3 region has the DNA TGTGCCAGCAGCCTAGACAGGGGGAATAATTCACCCCTCCACTTT.

The rearrangement uses TRBV5-1 and TRBJ2-7; 9 nucleotides line up with TRBD1. With 4 bases clipped from V and 5 bases from J, the junction kept 10 bases outside the gene matches. CDR1 and CDR2 (germline): SGHRS, YFSETQ. The CDR3 sequence is 15 residues long. The CDR3 protein is CASSTGPGQGNEQYF. CDR3 bases: TGCGCCAGCAGCACGGGGCCTGGACAGGGGAACGAGCAGTACTTC.

This chain connects TRBV6-5 to TRBJ2-7, with TRBD1 matching over 7 bases. With 7 bases clipped from V and 5 bases from J, the junction kept 8 bases outside the gene matches. CDR1 is MNHEY and CDR2 is SVGAGI in the germline V gene. The CDR3 has 13 amino acids. This CDR3 reads CASTQTGQNEQYF. CDR3 bases: TGTGCCAGCACCCAGACAGGGCAAAACGAGCAGTACTTC.